This TCR beta chain was obtained from a study of control samples from healthy donors and cancer patients. TCRdb keeps only in-frame clones here, not all; method: immunoSEQ multiplex PCR. The sample includes around 170,000 clones, 90% of them seen just once. The CDR3 loop spans 14 amino acids. V shed 0 bases and J shed 4 bases, with 9 bases lying between them. The V gene's germline CDR1 is SGDLS and CDR2 YYNGEE. There are a few counts of this clone. This sequence joins TRBV9 and TRBJ2-3; D ambiguous. This clonotype was sampled from a woman between 45 and 60 years old in good health. The sample comprised blood. The CDR3 DNA is TGTGCCAGCAGCGTAGTGGTATCCGCAGATACGCAGTATTTT. It is translated as CASSVVVSADTQYF. The whole variable domain, filled in from reference TRBV9 and TRBJ2-3, reads DSGVTQTPKHLITATGQRVTLRCSPRSGDLSVYWYQQSLDQGLQFLIQYYNGEERAKGNILERFSAQQFPDLHSELNLSSLELGDSALYFCASSVVVSADTQYFGPGTRLTVL.